This T cell receptor beta chain originates from a study of blood T cell repertoires in COVID-19. Trimming left V 6 bases short and J 3 bases short, with 8 bases between. This CDR3 is 12 amino acids long. Germline assignment: CDR1 LNHDA and CDR2 SQIVND (reference sequence). Only in-frame clones appear in the TCRdb table, and some are missing; sequencing was by immunoSEQ multiplex PCR. The table has 200,000 to 300,000 clones, about 87% seen once. The receptor comes from a middle-aged man who had been exposed to COVID-19. Sequenced sample: PBMCs or T cells enriched from blood (not recorded which). This sequence joins TRBV19 and TRBJ1-1; D is unresolved. The CDR3 coding sequence is TGTGCCAGTAGGGGGAGGGACACTGAAGCTTTCTTT. This encodes CASRGRDTEAFF.